This note documents a single T cell receptor beta chain sequence. The antigen this receptor binds is unknown. Base qualities are not provided; no much larger clone lies one nucleotide away. These data are taken from a study of T cell responses to AZD1222 COVID-19 vaccine (dated by TCRdb to 2020 to 2022). In terms of the full investigation: AZD1222 recipients whose second dose came at about 4 weeks and those whose second dose came at about 12 weeks were combined into one group, since spike-specific TCR depth and breadth did not differ between the two schedules. A total of approximately 230 trial participants underwent TCR sequencing, of whom 207 received two doses of AZD1222 and roughly 25 received two doses of the MenACWY control vaccine. Trial participants were enrolled by age into 18-55, 56-69 and 70-plus year subgroups, with approximately 150, 30 and 60 TCR-sequenced participants respectively.

Summary of the overall study and its limitations: Nearly half of unique spike-specific TCRs reportedly recognized epitopes outside regions mutated in the B.1.351 and B.1.1.7 variants. Because no day 14 peak-response samples were available, repertoires were characterized only after the peak T cell response. In the small 56-69-year group, the increase in depth fell short of significance, most likely because of low power. A significant rise in spike-specific TCR breadth and depth was observed after two AZD1222 doses relative to day 0 and relative to MenACWY recipients. The vaccine-associated CD4 TCRs covered the entire spike protein, and the dominant responses fell in regions 160-218 and 743-854. Conclusions about previously exposed vaccinees are limited, since just five or six AZD1222 recipients were seropositive for SARS-CoV-2 at baseline. Participants were mostly white British and included more females than males, and it was suggested by the authors that clonal diversity may have been underestimated.

The CDR3 regions of human TCRbeta chains were subjected to immunosequencing. As for the original processing: Repertoire TCRs were checked for matches against a reference library of SARS-CoV-2-specific TCRs that had been generated using the MIRA antigen-specificity platform. Breadth meant the fraction of unique TCRs that were SARS-CoV-2-associated, whereas depth meant the fraction of total T cells that were SARS-CoV-2-associated. Using the MIRA data, each spike-specific TCR was mapped to the spike region that the TCR reacts to and placed in a CD4 or CD8 class. Log10-transformed breadth and depth values were compared by one-way ANOVA with Sidak's multiple comparisons tests. Sourced from immuneACCESS, this table was stored by TCRdb with only in-frame sequences that have V and J called. A share of the clones is absent; for the studies checked, an unresolved V gene accounts for under half, and the remainder has no known explanation. V, J and clone size are taken as reported in that table, and D and trimming were inferred from the DNA itself. This sample has tens of thousands of clones in its table, and roughly 90% of those were observed once. In total, the top ten clones hold approximately 11% of the sample.

Taken with the paper, the label for time point translates to: baseline before first vaccination. Samples from vaccinated people were obtained from the UK trials COV001 and COV002, which included a single-blind randomized controlled phase 2/3 trial of AZD1222 (ChAdOx1 nCoV-19) in healthy adults. For TCRbeta chain sequencing, PBMC samples were collected from trial participants at day 0 and at day 28 after the second dose. The CDR3 covers 13 residues, taking in both the cysteine and the phenylalanine. The only DNA kept is the CDR3, 39 bases in frame from the first base. At the junction V is shortened by 5 bases and J by 1 base, with 8 bases in between.

The rearrangement joined TRBV12-3 or TRBV12-4 to TRBJ1-1; no D segment can be confidently identified. The TCR sequence derives from an adult in good health. Sequencing used peripheral blood, obtained on day 0 of AZD1222 vaccination. The sequence in DNA is TGTGCCAGCAGTAGTACACGGAACACTGAAGCTTTCTTT. It translates to CASSSTRNTEAFF.